This is a list of T cell receptor beta chains from one sample in a study of identical twins. TCRdb used MiXCR to reprocess the 5' RACE reads, holding one entry per CDR3 protein. The table includes around 490,000 distinct CDR3 sequences, 13% to 15% detected once. These data were likewise used in another study, on yellow fever vaccine responses in identical twins.

Sequencing input: CD4+ T cells sorted from blood. These receptors were collected from a woman in her late teens or twenties in good health. Both conserved end residues are part of each CDR3. Fields, in order: clone size, J gene, D gene, V gene, CDR3 protein, CDR3 DNA. The D gene is left open where the match is weak. Some rows have no size entry. The others give once, few or many, or a class for an expanded clone.

few TRBJ2-7 NA TRBV3-1 CASSQGPSSYEQYF TGTGCCAGCAGCCAGGGTCCAAGCTCCTACGAGCAGTACTTC
NA TRBJ1-5 NA TRBV7-8 CASSSDRTNNQPQHF TGTGCCAGCAGCTCCGACAGGACCAACAATCAGCCCCAGCATTTT
many TRBJ2-1 NA TRBV5-1 CASSLYGNEQFF TGCGCCAGCAGCTTGTATGGGAATGAGCAGTTCTTC
NA TRBJ2-3 TRBD2 TRBV5-1 CASSLPTLAGGTDTQYF TGCGCCAGCAGCTTGCCGACTCTAGCGGGGGGCACAGATACGCAGTATTTT
NA TRBJ2-7 TRBD2 TRBV6-2/TRBV6-3 CASRFGTRSYEQYF TGTGCCAGCAGATTCGGGACTAGATCGTACGAGCAGTACTTC
few TRBJ1-5 TRBD1 TRBV6-2/TRBV6-3 CASRQDRGVDQPQHF TGTGCCAGCAGACAAGACAGGGGGGTCGATCAGCCCCAGCATTTT
few TRBJ1-1 NA TRBV5-1 CASKQNTEAFF TGCGCCAGCAAACAGAACACTGAAGCTTTCTTT
NA TRBJ2-2 NA TRBV3-1 CASAASDRTGELFF TGTGCCAGCGCTGCTTCCGACCGGACCGGGGAGCTGTTTTTT
once TRBJ2-2 NA TRBV6-6 CASSYQEGGELFF TGTGCCAGCAGTTACCAGGAAGGCGGGGAGCTGTTTTTT
few TRBJ2-1 TRBD2 TRBV12-3/TRBV12-4 CASRPASGTDNEQFF TGTGCCAGCAGACCCGCTAGCGGGACCGACAATGAGCAGTTCTTC
few TRBJ2-1 NA TRBV20-1 CSAADPYNEQFF TGCAGTGCTGCGGATCCATACAATGAGCAGTTCTTC
NA TRBJ1-4 TRBD1 TRBV2 CASSGPDRVVVEKLFF TGTGCCAGCAGTGGCCCGGACAGGGTAGTCGTCGAAAAACTGTTTTTT
NA TRBJ2-3 NA TRBV18 CASSPPRESTDTQYF TGTGCCAGCTCACCGCCCCGGGAAAGCACAGATACGCAGTATTTT
few TRBJ2-5 NA TRBV29-1 CSVVPQGGKETQYF TGCAGCGTTGTTCCCCAAGGCGGCAAAGAGACCCAGTACTTC
few TRBJ2-1 NA TRBV27 CASSLDGNSYNEQFF TGTGCCAGCAGTTTGGACGGGAACTCCTACAATGAGCAGTTCTTC
NA TRBJ1-4 NA TRBV25-1 CASSLSGAGEKLFF TGTGCCAGCAGTTTGTCGGGGGCGGGTGAAAAACTGTTTTTT
many TRBJ2-2 NA TRBV12-3/TRBV12-4 CASSLVRRELFF TGTGCCAGCAGTTTAGTACGCCGGGAGCTGTTTTTT
few TRBJ1-2 TRBD1 TRBV29-1 CSVFLQTGNNYGYTF TGCAGCGTTTTCCTACAGACAGGGAATAACTATGGCTACACCTTC
NA TRBJ2-3 TRBD2 TRBV15 CATSRDRTSGGTDTQYF TGTGCCACCAGCAGAGATCGGACTAGCGGGGGGACAGATACGCAGTATTTT
few TRBJ2-6 NA TRBV5-6 CASRERRQTSGANVLTF TGTGCCAGCAGAGAGAGGAGGCAGACCTCTGGGGCCAACGTCCTGACTTTC
NA TRBJ2-2 NA TRBV5-6 CASSFVEGRTGELFF TGTGCCAGCAGCTTCGTGGAGGGAAGGACCGGGGAGCTGTTTTTT
many TRBJ2-1 NA TRBV29-1 CSVEDPPSSTHNEQFF TGCAGCGTTGAAGATCCCCCATCCTCTACACACAATGAGCAGTTCTTC
NA TRBJ1-4 TRBD1 TRBV5-1 CASRTAGGPNEKLFF TGCGCCAGCAGAACGGCAGGGGGCCCTAATGAAAAACTGTTTTTT
NA TRBJ1-2 NA TRBV12-3/TRBV12-4 CASSLRTVDYGYTF TGTGCCAGCAGCCTCCGGACAGTCGACTATGGCTACACCTTC
NA TRBJ2-1 TRBD2 TRBV2 CASTERVSGSNEQFF TGTGCCAGCACCGAACGGGTTAGCGGGAGTAATGAGCAGTTCTTC
NA TRBJ2-7 TRBD2 TRBV3-1 CASSTPRTSGNYEQYF TGTGCCAGCAGCACCCCGCGGACTAGCGGGAACTACGAGCAGTACTTC
few TRBJ2-2 NA TRBV14 CASSPNVNTGELFF TGTGCCAGCAGCCCGAATGTGAACACCGGGGAGCTGTTTTTT
NA TRBJ2-7 TRBD1 TRBV6-1 CASSMGQSVDEQYF TGTGCCAGCAGCATGGGACAGAGTGTCGACGAGCAGTACTTC
few TRBJ1-3 NA TRBV10-1 CASSETGNGNTIYF TGCGCCAGCAGTGAGACGGGGAATGGAAACACCATATATTTT
NA TRBJ1-1 NA TRBV12-3/TRBV12-4 CASSAETYGMNTEAFF TGTGCCAGCAGCGCCGAAACGTACGGGATGAACACTGAAGCTTTCTTT
NA TRBJ2-1 NA TRBV11-2 CASSFRHDGGRGIYNEQFF TGTGCCAGCAGCTTTCGCCACGACGGGGGGCGGGGAATCTACAATGAGCAGTTCTTC
many TRBJ2-3 NA TRBV5-1 CASSQDQGTDTQYF TGCGCCAGCAGCCAGGACCAAGGAACAGATACGCAGTATTTT
NA TRBJ2-3 TRBD2 TRBV12-3/TRBV12-4 CASSASGITDTQYF TGTGCCAGCTCTGCTAGCGGGATTACAGATACGCAGTATTTT
NA TRBJ2-1 TRBD2 TRBV18 CASSLGTSGISKFF TGTGCCAGCTCACTGGGGACTAGCGGGATTTCGAAGTTCTTC
NA TRBJ2-7 NA TRBV3-1 CASSHERGRRAYEQYF TGTGCCAGCAGCCACGAACGGGGGAGGAGAGCCTACGAGCAGTACTTC
NA TRBJ2-1 NA TRBV20-1 CSARDNRGSYNEQFF TGCAGTGCTAGAGATAATCGGGGTTCCTACAATGAGCAGTTCTTC
few TRBJ1-2 NA TRBV19 CASTLEGFGGYTF TGTGCCAGTACGTTGGAGGGTTTTGGTGGCTACACCTTC
NA TRBJ2-2 TRBD2 TRBV10-1 CASRPSGTNTGELFF TGCGCCAGCAGACCTAGCGGCACGAACACCGGGGAGCTGTTTTTT
few TRBJ2-7 TRBD2 TRBV3-1 CASSQREGGEQYF TGTGCCAGCAGCCAGCGGGAGGGCGGCGAGCAGTACTTC
few TRBJ2-7 NA TRBV25-1 CASVPPAKDEQYF TGTGCCAGCGTTCCCCCGGCCAAGGACGAGCAGTACTTC
few TRBJ2-5 TRBD1 TRBV6-1 CASSGGQGPVQETQYF TGTGCCAGCAGTGGTGGACAGGGGCCCGTCCAAGAGACCCAGTACTTC
NA TRBJ2-1 TRBD1 TRBV10-3 CAISEWDRTPQFF TGTGCCATCAGTGAATGGGACAGGACGCCCCAGTTCTTC
NA TRBJ2-1 TRBD2 TRBV11-1 CASSLAETSGGHDNEQFF TGTGCCAGCAGCTTAGCGGAGACTAGCGGGGGGCATGACAATGAGCAGTTCTTC
NA TRBJ2-1 TRBD1 TRBV5-1 CASSYGQGAGNEQFF TGCGCCAGCAGCTACGGACAGGGGGCGGGAAATGAGCAGTTCTTC
few TRBJ2-7 NA TRBV5-6 CASSRGGGQIFYEQYF TGTGCCAGCAGCCGCGGCGGGGGACAGATATTCTACGAGCAGTACTTC
NA TRBJ2-7 NA TRBV12-5 CASAPRSYEQYF TGTGCTAGTGCCCCCAGGAGCTACGAGCAGTACTTC
NA TRBJ2-3 NA TRBV3-1 CASSQDSSLDTQYF TGTGCCAGCAGCCAAGATTCTAGTCTAGATACGCAGTATTTT
NA TRBJ2-2 TRBD1 TRBV7-9 CASSSGTGDGELFF TGTGCCAGCAGCTCCGGGACAGGGGACGGGGAGCTGTTTTTT
many TRBJ2-3 TRBD2 TRBV5-1 CASSSAGDRTDTQYF TGCGCCAGCAGTTCTGCGGGAGACCGCACAGATACGCAGTATTTT
few TRBJ2-1 NA TRBV12-3/TRBV12-4 CASSPNTDLQQFF TGTGCCAGCAGCCCAAACACGGACCTCCAACAGTTCTTC
few TRBJ2-2 TRBD1 TRBV28 CASSYPTGQLNTGELFF TGTGCCAGCAGCTATCCTACGGGACAGCTGAACACCGGGGAGCTGTTTTTT